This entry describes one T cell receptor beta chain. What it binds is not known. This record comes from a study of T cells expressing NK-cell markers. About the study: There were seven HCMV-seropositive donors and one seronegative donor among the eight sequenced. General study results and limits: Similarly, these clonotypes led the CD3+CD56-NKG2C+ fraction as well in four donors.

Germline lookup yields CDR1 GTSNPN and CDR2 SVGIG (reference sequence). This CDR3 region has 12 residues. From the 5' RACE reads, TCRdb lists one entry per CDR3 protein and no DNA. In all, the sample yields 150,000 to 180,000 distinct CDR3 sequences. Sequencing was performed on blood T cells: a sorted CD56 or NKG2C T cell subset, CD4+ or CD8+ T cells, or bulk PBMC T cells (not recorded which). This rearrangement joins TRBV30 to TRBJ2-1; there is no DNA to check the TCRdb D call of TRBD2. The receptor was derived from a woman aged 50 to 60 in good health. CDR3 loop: CAWNLAGDEQFF.